This TCR beta chain was found in a study of blood T cell repertoires in COVID-19. Only in-frame clones appear in the TCRdb table, and some are missing; sequencing was by immunoSEQ multiplex PCR. The table lists about 340,000 clones, under 95% of them singletons. Trimming shortened V by 5 bases and J by 1 base, and 10 bases separated the two germline ends. The germline gives CDR1 SGHTA, CDR2 FQGNSA. This CDR3 has 14 amino acids. Sequences were obtained from PBMCs or T cells enriched from blood (not recorded which). This sequence was found in a woman under 40 who had recovered from COVID-19. The chain joins TRBV7-2 to TRBJ2-3, with D perhaps TRBD1 (5 bases). The chain's CDR3 is CASSPGFRTDTQYF. CDR3 DNA: TGTGCCAGCAGCCCAGGGTTCCGCACAGATACGCAGTATTTT.